The clone carrying this TCR beta chain showed up just a few times. Antigen specificity is unknown. V lost 3 bases and J 8 bases, leaving 10 bases between the germline ends. The length of the CDR3 is 12 residues. The germline CDR1 and CDR2 sequences are LNHDA and SQIVND (reference sequence). The sample's treatment: oral pan-JAK inhibitor, 5-10 mg twice daily. This specimen belongs to a study of CD8+ T cells in alopecia areata. Study observations and caveats: On tofacitinib, scalp clonality and expanded CD8+ clones among top 100 fell significantly. Researchers report lesional scalp, most notably alopecia totalis/universalis, outstripped normal scalp in clonality. Resident alphabeta T-cell populations of normal skin are likewise subject to sequencing in scalp samples.

Investigators isolated RNA and reverse transcribed it into cDNA to act as the sequencing template. TCRdb keeps only in-frame clones here, not all; method: immunoSEQ multiplex PCR. The sample lists more than 90,000 clones; approximately 59% were seen once. The source is a human donor with alopecia areata. The starting material was CD8+ T cells sorted from blood, obtained at week 4, from a patient treated with tofacitinib. This chain uses TRBV19 with TRBJ1-1; D ambiguous. Here the CDR3 reads CASSIPSVEAFF. The CDR3 coding sequence is TGTGCCAGTAGTATTCCCTCGGTGGAAGCTTTCTTT.